This TCR beta chain is from a study of radiation and T cells in renal cell carcinoma. The V segment lost 0 bases and the J segment 8 bases; nucleotides outside the gene matches: 12. This CDR3 spans 17 amino acids. The germline gives CDR1 LGHNA, CDR2 YSLEER. Time point reported: blood 4 weeks post-SBRT, at nephrectomy. The sample's treatment: 15 Gy SBRT to primary tumor, nephrectomy 4 weeks later. Using immunoSEQ multiplex PCR, the repertoire was profiled, and TCRdb retains in-frame clones only, with some absent. The sample records just under 150,000 clones, about 88% being singletons. V usage is TRBV4-3 and J usage is TRBJ1-4, with 7 positions matching TRBD1. The sequence was obtained from a woman in her 50s with renal cell carcinoma. The material sequenced was blood, taken from a patient whose treatment included radiotherapy and nephrectomy. CDR3 nucleotides: TGCGCCAGCAGCCAAGATCAGGCAGGGGGATGGTTGGAAAAACTGTTTTTT. This translates into CASSQDQAGGWLEKLFF.